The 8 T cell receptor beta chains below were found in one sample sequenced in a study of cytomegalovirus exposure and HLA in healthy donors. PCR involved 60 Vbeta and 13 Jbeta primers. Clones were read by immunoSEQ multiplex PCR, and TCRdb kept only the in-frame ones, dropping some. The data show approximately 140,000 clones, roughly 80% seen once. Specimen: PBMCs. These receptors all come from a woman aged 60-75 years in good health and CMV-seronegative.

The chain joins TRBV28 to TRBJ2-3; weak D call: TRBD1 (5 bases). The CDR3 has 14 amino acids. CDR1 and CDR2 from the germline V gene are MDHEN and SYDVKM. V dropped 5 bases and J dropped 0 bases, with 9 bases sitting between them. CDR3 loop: CASSVQVSTDTQYF. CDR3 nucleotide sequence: TGTGCCAGCAGTGTACAGGTTAGCACAGATACGCAGTATTTT.

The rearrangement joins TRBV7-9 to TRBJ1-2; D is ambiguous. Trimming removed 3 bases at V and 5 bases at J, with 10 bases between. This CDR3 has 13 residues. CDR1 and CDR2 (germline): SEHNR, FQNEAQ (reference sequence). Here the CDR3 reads CASSLGRLYGYTF. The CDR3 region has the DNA TGTGCCAGCAGCTTGGGGAGACTGTATGGCTACACCTTC.

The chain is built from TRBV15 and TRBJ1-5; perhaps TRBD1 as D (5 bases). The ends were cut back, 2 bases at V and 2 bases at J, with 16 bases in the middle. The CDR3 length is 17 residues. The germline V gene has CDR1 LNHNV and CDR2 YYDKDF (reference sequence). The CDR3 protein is CATSRTPGGGGNQPQHF. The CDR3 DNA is TGTGCCACCAGCAGAACACCGGGGGGAGGTGGCAATCAGCCCCAGCATTTT.

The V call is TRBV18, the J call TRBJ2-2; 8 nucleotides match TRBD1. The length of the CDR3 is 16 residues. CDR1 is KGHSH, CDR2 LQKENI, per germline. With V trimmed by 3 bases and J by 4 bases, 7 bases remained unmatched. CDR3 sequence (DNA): TGTGCCAGCTCACCCAAGTGGGACAGGCTCACCGGGGAGCTGTTTTTT. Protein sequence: CASSPKWDRLTGELFF.

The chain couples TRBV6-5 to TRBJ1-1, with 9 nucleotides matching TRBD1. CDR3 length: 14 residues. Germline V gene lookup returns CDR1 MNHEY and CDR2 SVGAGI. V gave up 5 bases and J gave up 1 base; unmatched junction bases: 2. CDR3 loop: CASSRTGANTEAFF. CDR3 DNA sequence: TGTGCCAGCAGTAGGACAGGGGCGAACACTGAAGCTTTCTTT.

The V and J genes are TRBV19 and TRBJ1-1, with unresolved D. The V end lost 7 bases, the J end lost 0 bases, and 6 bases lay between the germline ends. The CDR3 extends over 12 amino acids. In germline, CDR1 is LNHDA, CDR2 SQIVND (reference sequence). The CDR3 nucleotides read TGTGCCAGTATGCGGATGAACACTGAAGCTTTCTTT. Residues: CASMRMNTEAFF.

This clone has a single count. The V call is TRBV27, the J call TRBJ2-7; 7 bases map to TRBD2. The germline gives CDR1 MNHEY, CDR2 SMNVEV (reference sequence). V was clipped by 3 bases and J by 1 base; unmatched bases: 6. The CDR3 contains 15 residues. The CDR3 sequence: CASSFLSGASYEQYF. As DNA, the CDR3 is TGTGCCAGCAGTTTTCTAAGCGGGGCGTCCTACGAGCAGTACTTC.

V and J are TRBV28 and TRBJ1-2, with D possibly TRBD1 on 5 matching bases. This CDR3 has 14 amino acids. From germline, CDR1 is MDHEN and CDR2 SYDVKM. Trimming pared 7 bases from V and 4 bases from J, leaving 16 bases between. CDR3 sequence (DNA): TGTGCCAGCACGCCGGGGGGGGAATTCTATGGCTACACCTTC. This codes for CASTPGGEFYGYTF.